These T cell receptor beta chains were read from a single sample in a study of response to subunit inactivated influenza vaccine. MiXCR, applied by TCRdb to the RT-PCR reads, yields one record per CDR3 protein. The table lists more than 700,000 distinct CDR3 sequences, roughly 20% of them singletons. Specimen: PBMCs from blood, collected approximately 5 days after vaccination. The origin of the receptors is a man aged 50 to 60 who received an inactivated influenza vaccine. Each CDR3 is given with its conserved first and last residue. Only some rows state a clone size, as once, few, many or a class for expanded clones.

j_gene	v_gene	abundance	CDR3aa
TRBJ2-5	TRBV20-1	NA	CSARPPHAWGTQYF
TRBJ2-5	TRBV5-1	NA	CASSTGQGTQETQYF
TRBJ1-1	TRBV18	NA	CASSPPTGARTEAFF
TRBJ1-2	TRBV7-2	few	CASSARGQGFYGYTF
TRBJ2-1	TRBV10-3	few	CAITGGAGDEQFF
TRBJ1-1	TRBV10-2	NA	CASSESEFWGQGTEAFF
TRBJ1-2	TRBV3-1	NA	CASSQDLRAGGYTF
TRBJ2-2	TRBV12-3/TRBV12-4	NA	CASIPGKGGTGELFF
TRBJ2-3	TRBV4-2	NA	CASSQDPGPPDTQYF
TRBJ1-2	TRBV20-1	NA	CSARAGGDYGYIF
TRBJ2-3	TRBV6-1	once	CASSEAGGASTDTQYF
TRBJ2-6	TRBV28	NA	CASRRPPSGANVLTF
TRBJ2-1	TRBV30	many	CAWKKYNEQFF
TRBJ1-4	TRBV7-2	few	CASSLGQGAANEKLFF
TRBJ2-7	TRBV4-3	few	CASSQARTGGHEQYF
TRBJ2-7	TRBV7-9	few	CASSLHRGAGNEQYF
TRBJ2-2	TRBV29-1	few	CSVEGGVGTGELFF
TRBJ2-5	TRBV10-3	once	CAISEPGRGGETQYF
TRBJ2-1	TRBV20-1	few	CSPGRGPYNEQFF
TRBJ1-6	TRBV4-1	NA	CASSQTARASYNSPLHF
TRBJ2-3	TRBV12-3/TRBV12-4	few	CASRPALATPDTQYF
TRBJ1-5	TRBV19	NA	CASSIGQAPQPQHF